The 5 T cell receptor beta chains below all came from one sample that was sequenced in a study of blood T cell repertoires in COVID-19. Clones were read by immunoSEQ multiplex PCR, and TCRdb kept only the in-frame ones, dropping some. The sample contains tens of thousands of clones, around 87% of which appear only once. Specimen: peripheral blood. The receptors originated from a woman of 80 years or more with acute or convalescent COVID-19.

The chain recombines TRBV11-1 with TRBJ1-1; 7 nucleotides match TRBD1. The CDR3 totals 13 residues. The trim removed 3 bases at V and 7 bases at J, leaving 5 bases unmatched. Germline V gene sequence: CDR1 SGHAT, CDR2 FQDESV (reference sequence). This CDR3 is CASSFRDRREAFF. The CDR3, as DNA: TGTGCCAGCAGCTTCCGGGACAGACGTGAAGCTTTCTTT.

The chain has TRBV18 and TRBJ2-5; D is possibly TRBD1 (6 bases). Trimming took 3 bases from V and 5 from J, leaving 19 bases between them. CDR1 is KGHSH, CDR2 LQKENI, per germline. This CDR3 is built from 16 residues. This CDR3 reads CASSPRQDTPSETQYF. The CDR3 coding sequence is TGTGCCAGCTCACCCCGACAGGACACCCCCTCCGAGACCCAGTACTTC.

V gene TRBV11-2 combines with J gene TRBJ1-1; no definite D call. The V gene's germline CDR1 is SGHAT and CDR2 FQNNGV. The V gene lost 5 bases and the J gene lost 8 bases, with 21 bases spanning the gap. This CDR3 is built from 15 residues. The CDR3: CASSRGGDPSREAFF. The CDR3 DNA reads TGTGCCAGCAGCCGGGGAGGCGACCCGTCGCGGGAAGCTTTCTTT.

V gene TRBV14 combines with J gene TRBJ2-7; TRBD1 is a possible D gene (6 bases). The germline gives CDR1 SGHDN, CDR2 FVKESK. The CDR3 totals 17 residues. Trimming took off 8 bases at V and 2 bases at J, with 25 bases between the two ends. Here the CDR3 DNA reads TGTGCCAGCGACGTTGATAAACAGGGACAAAAAACCTACGAGCAGTACTTC. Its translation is CASDVDKQGQKTYEQYF.

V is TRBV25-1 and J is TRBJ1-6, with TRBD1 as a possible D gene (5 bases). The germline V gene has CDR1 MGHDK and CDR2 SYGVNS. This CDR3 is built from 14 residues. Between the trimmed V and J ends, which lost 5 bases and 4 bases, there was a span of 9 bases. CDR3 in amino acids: CASSQGPYNSPLHF. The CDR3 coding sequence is TGTGCCAGCAGTCAGGGTCCTTATAATTCACCCCTCCACTTT.